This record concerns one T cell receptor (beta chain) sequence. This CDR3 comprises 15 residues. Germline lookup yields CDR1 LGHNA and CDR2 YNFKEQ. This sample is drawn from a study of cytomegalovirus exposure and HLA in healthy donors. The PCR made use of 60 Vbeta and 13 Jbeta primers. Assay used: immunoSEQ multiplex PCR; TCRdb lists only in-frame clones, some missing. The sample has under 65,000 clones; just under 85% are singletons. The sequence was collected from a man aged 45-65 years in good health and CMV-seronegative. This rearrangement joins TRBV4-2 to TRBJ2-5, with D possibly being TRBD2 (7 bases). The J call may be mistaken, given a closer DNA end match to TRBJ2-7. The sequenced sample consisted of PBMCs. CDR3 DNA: TGTGCCAGCAGCCAAGAGCTCATAGGGGGGGACGAGCAGTACTTC. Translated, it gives CASSQELIGGDEQYF.